This T cell receptor beta chain stems from a study of cytomegalovirus exposure and HLA in healthy donors. V lost 7 bases to trimming and J lost 7 bases, with 11 bases between them. Per germline, CDR1 MNHNS and CDR2 SASEGT. The CDR3 runs to 12 residues. Primers: 60 Vbeta forward and 13 Jbeta reverse. The assay was immunoSEQ multiplex PCR, and TCRdb's table has in-frame clones only and misses some. The data contain 160,000 or so clones, roughly 80% of them singletons. This clone was observed once. The receptor was isolated from a man younger than 45 in good health and CMV-seropositive. The V gene is TRBV6-1, the J gene TRBJ1-5; D is unclear. The sequencing sample was made of PBMCs. The CDR3 nucleotides are TGTGCCAGCACCACGCCGGGGCAGCCCCAGCATTTT. Translating gives CASTTPGQPQHF.